This T cell receptor beta chain was recovered during a study of blood T cell repertoires in COVID-19. Study background: Both acute and convalescent COVID-19 samples were obtained from the United States, Italy and Spain. T cells, B-cell-depleted T cells, or PBMCs supplied cDNA or gDNA.

This CDR3 has 13 amino acids. V gave up 3 bases and J gave up 3 bases, with 8 bases separating them. The V gene's germline CDR1 is MNHNS and CDR2 SASEGT. Followed longitudinally, the Seattle patients had been enrolled during active infection. Original processing notes: Reference gene primer amplification yielded estimated nucleated cell counts. Generated by immunoSEQ multiplex PCR, the TCRdb table keeps only in-frame clones and is missing some. V and J calls and clone size follow that table, whereas D and trimming were derived from the DNA. This sample has over 200,000 clones, with under 85% found just once.

The rearrangement joins TRBV6-1 to TRBJ1-1, with D hard to call. The specimen sequenced was peripheral blood. The clonotype comes from a woman aged 80 or older with COVID-19, enrolled during active disease. DNA for the CDR3: TGTGCCAGCAGTGACAAATACTACACTGAAGCTTTCTTT. It encodes CASSDKYYTEAFF.